These 20 T cell receptor beta chains originate from one sample sequenced in a study of CD8+ T cells in alopecia areata. Treatment meaning: oral pan-JAK inhibitor, 5-10 mg twice daily. TCR sequencing used cDNA made by reverse transcription of extracted RNA. Here immunoSEQ multiplex PCR was the method, and the copy in TCRdb shows in-frame clones only, minus some. The sample includes about 280,000 clones, 55% to 75% seen only once; the top ten take roughly 1.8%. The sample consisted of CD4+ T cells sorted from blood, taken at week 24, from a patient treated with tofacitinib. The receptors stem from a human donor with alopecia areata.

This clone came up a few times. This chain connects TRBV27 to TRBJ2-1; 12 bases agree with TRBD2. Germline CDR1 MNHEY, CDR2 SMNVEV (reference sequence). The CDR3 spans 17 residues. V shed 4 bases and J 10 bases; nucleotides not matched to a gene: 14. Here the CDR3 reads CASSSPRASGGALEQFF. The CDR3 nucleotides read TGTGCCAGCAGTTCCCCCAGGGCTAGCGGGGGGGCGTTGGAGCAGTTCTTC.

The rearrangement links TRBV15 to TRBJ2-7; TRBD1 aligns across 11 bases. The CDR3 spans 16 residues. The ends lost 3 bases at V and 3 bases at J; junction bases unmatched: 7. Germline lookup yields CDR1 LNHNV and CDR2 YYDKDF (reference sequence). The CDR3: CATSSYPGQGVYEQYF. The CDR3 DNA is TGTGCCACCAGCAGCTATCCGGGACAGGGGGTCTACGAGCAGTACTTC.

The genes are TRBV7-8 and TRBJ2-2; TRBD2 matches 9 bases. The CDR3 is made up of 15 amino acids. CDR1 is SGHVS, CDR2 FQNEAQ, per germline. Trimming at V came to 2 bases and at J to 4 bases, leaving 2 bases not matched to a gene. DNA for the CDR3: TGTGCCAGCAGCTTACAGACTAGCGGCACCGGGGAGCTGTTTTTT. The encoded protein is CASSLQTSGTGELFF. The full variable domain, in which reference TRBV7-8 and TRBJ2-2 provide the parts outside the CDR3, is GAGVSQSPRYKVAKRGQDVALRCDPISGHVSLFWYQQALGQGPEFLTYFQNEAQLDKSGLPSDRFFAERPEGSVSTLKIQRTQQEDSAVYLCASSLQTSGTGELFFGEGSRLTVL.

V is TRBV27 and J is TRBJ1-5; the D is unclear. Germline CDR1 reads MNHEY; CDR2 reads SMNVEV (reference sequence). V shed 5 bases and J shed 0 bases, with 14 bases lying between them. The CDR3 sequence is 16 residues long. The CDR3 loop reads CASSPRSSYSNQPQHF. The CDR3 bases are TGTGCCAGCAGTCCCCGGAGTTCTTATAGCAATCAGCCCCAGCATTTT.

The chain recombines TRBV30 with TRBJ2-7; tentative D call: TRBD2 (5 bases). Trimming took 4 bases from V and 7 from J, leaving 17 bases between them. CDR1 is GTSNPN and CDR2 is SVGIG in the germline V gene (reference sequence). The CDR3 loop spans 13 amino acids. In DNA form, the CDR3 reads TGTGCCTGGAAACCCGGGTCTGAGGGAGAGCAGTACTTC. Residues: CAWKPGSEGEQYF.

CDR3 nucleotides: TGTGCCACCAGCAGAGATGCGGCAGCAAATGGGTATGGCTACACCTTC. Protein product: CATSRDAAANGYGYTF. The V gene is TRBV15, the J gene TRBJ1-2; unclear D gene. The V and J ends lost 0 bases and 5 bases respectively, with 16 bases between them. The germline CDR1 and CDR2 sequences are LNHNV and YYDKDF (reference sequence). This CDR3 region has 16 residues.

J is TRBJ2-6 and V is TRBV4-1; D not resolved. V lost 0 bases to trimming and J lost 2 bases, with 8 bases between them. The CDR3 totals 16 residues. Germline V gene sequence: CDR1 MGHRA, CDR2 YSYEKL. The CDR3 spells CASSQEVGTGANVLTF. In DNA, the CDR3 is TGCGCCAGCAGCCAAGAAGTAGGGACTGGGGCCAACGTCCTGACTTTC.

The V and J genes are TRBV25-1 and TRBJ1-5, with 8 bases aligning to TRBD1. The CDR3 runs to 15 residues. The V gene end was trimmed by 3 bases and the J gene end by 3 bases; junction bases not matched to a gene: 4. In germline, CDR1 is MGHDK, CDR2 SYGVNS. The CDR3 nucleotides read TGTGCCAGCAGTGATGCCAGGGGGCTCAATCAGCCCCAGCATTTT. This translates into CASSDARGLNQPQHF. The whole variable domain, filled in from reference TRBV25-1 and TRBJ1-5, reads EADIYQTPRYLVIGTGKKITLECSQTMGHDKMYWYQQDPGMELHLIHYSYGVNSTEKGDLSSESTVSRIRTEHFPLTLESARPSHTSQYLCASSDARGLNQPQHFGDGTRLSIL.

The rearrangement links TRBV6-5 to TRBJ2-4; a weak D match, TRBD1 (6 bases). V lost 6 bases and J lost 5, with 11 bases in between. The CDR3 runs 13 residues. Germline values: CDR1 MNHEY, CDR2 SVGAGI. CDR3 in amino acids: CASSRGPQNIQYF. The CDR3, as DNA: TGTGCCAGCAGCAGGGGTCCCCAAAACATTCAGTACTTC.

V usage is TRBV7-2 and J usage is TRBJ1-6; no clear D gene. Between the trimmed V and J ends, which lost 2 bases and 5 bases, there was a span of 10 bases. The germline V gene has CDR1 SGHTA and CDR2 FQGNSA. CDR3 length: 15 residues. The CDR3 bases are TGTGCCAGCAGCTTAAGGGCCCTGGATAATTCACCCCTCCACTTT. Its protein product is CASSLRALDNSPLHF.

This sequence joins TRBV30 and TRBJ1-4; no definite D call. CDR3 length: 14 amino acids. V lost 7 bases, J lost 0 bases, and 12 bases lay in between. CDR1 and CDR2 (germline): GTSNPN, SVGIG (reference sequence). CDR3 region: CAFGSGTTNEKLFF. The CDR3 DNA follows: TGTGCCTTCGGCTCCGGAACAACTAATGAAAAACTGTTTTTT.

This clone was seen once. CDR3 bases: TGCGCCAGCAGCTTAACGTTAGCGGACGGCGGGGCCCAGTACTTC. Its translation is CASSLTLADGGAQYF. The J gene is TRBJ2-5, the V gene TRBV5-1; tentatively, D is TRBD2 (6 bases). The V end was cut by 2 bases, the J end by 9 bases, with 20 bases between. Germline assignment: CDR1 SGHRS and CDR2 YFSETQ. The CDR3 loop spans 15 amino acids.

The chain recombines TRBV10-3 with TRBJ2-3; 7 bases align to TRBD2. Per the germline V gene, CDR1 is ENHRY and CDR2 is SYGVKD. J was trimmed by 6 bases and V by 6 bases; bases with no gene match: 9. The CDR3 has 14 amino acids. Written as DNA, the CDR3 is TGTGCCATCAGCTTAGGATGGGAGGGGGATACGCAGTATTTT. Residues: CAISLGWEGDTQYF.

The gene calls are TRBV27 and TRBJ2-1; D gene ambiguous. Trimming took off 3 bases at V and 2 bases at J, with 8 bases between the two ends. The CDR3 length is 14 residues. In germline, CDR1 is MNHEY, CDR2 SMNVEV (reference sequence). The CDR3, as DNA: TGTGCCAGCAGTTTTGAATGGCCCTACAATGAGCAGTTCTTC. Protein sequence: CASSFEWPYNEQFF.

This clone has only a few counts. J is TRBJ1-4 and V is TRBV28; 11 positions agree with TRBD1. Looked up from germline, CDR1 is MDHEN and CDR2 is SYDVKM. V shed 7 bases and J 7 bases; nucleotides not matched to a gene: 8. The CDR3 covers 15 residues. In nucleotides, the CDR3 is TGTGCCAGCAAACAACCGGGACAGGGGGGTGAAAAACTGTTTTTT. This gives the protein CASKQPGQGGEKLFF.

This chain joins TRBV29-1 and TRBJ2-3; possibly TRBD2 for D (5 bases). CDR1 and CDR2 from the germline V gene are SQVTM and ANQGSEA. V was pared by 6 bases and J by 0 bases, with 10 bases between. The CDR3 is 13 residues long. CDR3 amino acids: CSVLGLSTDTQYF. Here the CDR3 DNA reads TGCAGCGTGCTTGGACTTAGCACAGATACGCAGTATTTT.

This chain joins TRBV27 and TRBJ2-7; a possible D gene is TRBD1 (7 bases). Per the germline V gene, CDR1 is MNHEY and CDR2 is SMNVEV (reference sequence). Trimming left V 3 bases short and J 3 bases short, with 15 bases between. This CDR3 region has 15 residues. CDR3 in amino acids: CASSFQGGHYYEQYF. The CDR3 DNA follows: TGTGCCAGCAGTTTCCAGGGGGGCCACTACTACGAGCAGTACTTC.

The rearrangement links TRBV7-2 to TRBJ1-6; D call uncertain. The CDR3 contains 12 residues. V shed 6 bases and J shed 9 bases, with 9 bases lying between them. Germline CDR1 SGHTA, CDR2 FQGNSA. The CDR3 spells CASSTNGSPLHF. CDR3 bases: TGTGCCAGCAGTACTAACGGTTCACCCCTCCACTTT.

This chain's CDR3 is CAWSVGTRNQPQHF. Here the CDR3 DNA reads TGTGCCTGGAGTGTCGGGACCCGGAATCAGCCCCAGCATTTT. The genes are TRBV30 and TRBJ1-5; D possibly corresponds to TRBD1 (5 bases). CDR1 is GTSNPN, CDR2 SVGIG, per germline (reference sequence). CDR3 length: 14 residues. Deletions cut 0 bases from V and 4 bases from J, with 10 bases between.

This clone was observed a few times. In the same sample, other DNA sequences code for this CDR3. The chain recombines TRBV7-2 with TRBJ2-2; maybe TRBD1 (5 bases). CDR3 length: 14 residues. The V gene's germline CDR1 is SGHTA and CDR2 FQGNSA. V lost 3 bases and J lost 5, with 10 bases in between. DNA of the CDR3: TGTGCCAGCAGCTTGGGCAGGGATACCGGGGAGCTGTTTTTT. It encodes CASSLGRDTGELFF.